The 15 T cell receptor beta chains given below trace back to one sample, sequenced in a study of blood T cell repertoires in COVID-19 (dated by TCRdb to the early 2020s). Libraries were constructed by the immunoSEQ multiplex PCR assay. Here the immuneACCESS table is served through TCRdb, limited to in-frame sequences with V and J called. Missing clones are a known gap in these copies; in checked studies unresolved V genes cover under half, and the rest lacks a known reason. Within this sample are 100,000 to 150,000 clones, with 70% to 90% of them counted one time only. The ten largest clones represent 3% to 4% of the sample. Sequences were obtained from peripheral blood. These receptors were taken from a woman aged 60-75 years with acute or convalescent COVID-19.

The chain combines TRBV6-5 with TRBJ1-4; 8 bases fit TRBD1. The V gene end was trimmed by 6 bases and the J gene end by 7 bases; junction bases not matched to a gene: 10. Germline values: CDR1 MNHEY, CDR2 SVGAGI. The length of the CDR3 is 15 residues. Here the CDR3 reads CASRDSGGASEKLFF. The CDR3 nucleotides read TGTGCCAGCAGGGACTCAGGGGGCGCAAGTGAAAAACTGTTTTTT.

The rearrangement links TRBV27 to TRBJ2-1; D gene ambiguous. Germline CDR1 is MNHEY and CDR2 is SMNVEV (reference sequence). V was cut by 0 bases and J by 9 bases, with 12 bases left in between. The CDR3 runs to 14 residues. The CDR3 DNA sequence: TGTGCCAGCAGTTTATCGAGTCCGTTCACTGAGCAGTTCTTC. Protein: CASSLSSPFTEQFF.

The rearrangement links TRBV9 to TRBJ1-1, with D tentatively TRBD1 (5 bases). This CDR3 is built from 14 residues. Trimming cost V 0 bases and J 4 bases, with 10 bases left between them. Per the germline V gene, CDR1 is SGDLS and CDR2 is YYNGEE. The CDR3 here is CASSVEGLTTEAFF. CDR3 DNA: TGTGCCAGCAGCGTAGAGGGGTTGACCACTGAAGCTTTCTTT.

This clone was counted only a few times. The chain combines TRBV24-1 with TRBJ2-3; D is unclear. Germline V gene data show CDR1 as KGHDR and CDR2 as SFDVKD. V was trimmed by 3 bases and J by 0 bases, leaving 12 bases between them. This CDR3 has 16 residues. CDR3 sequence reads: CATSDPLTFSTDTQYF. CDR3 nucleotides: TGTGCCACCAGTGATCCCCTTACTTTTAGCACAGATACGCAGTATTTT.

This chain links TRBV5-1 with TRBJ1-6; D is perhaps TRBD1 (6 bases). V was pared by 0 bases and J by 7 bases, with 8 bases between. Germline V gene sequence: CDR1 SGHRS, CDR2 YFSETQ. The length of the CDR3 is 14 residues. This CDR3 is CASSLDQGNSPLHF. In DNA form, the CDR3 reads TGCGCCAGCAGCTTGGACCAGGGGAATTCACCCCTCCACTTT.

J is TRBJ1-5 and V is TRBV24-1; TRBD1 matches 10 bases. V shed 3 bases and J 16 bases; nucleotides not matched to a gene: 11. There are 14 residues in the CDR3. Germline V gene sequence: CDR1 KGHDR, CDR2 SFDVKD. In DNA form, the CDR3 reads TGTGCCACCAGTGATAGACCCTCCGGGACAGGGGTTCATTTT. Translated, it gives CATSDRPSGTGVHF.

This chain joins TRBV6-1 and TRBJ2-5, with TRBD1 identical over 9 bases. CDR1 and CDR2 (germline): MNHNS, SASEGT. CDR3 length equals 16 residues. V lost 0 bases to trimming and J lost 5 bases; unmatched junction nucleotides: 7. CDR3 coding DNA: TGTGCCAGCAGTGAAGCGGGGGGGACAGGGCGGGAGACCCAGTACTTC. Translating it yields CASSEAGGTGRETQYF.

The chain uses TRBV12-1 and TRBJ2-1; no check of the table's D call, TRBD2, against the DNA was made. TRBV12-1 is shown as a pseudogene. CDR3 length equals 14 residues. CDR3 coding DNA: TGTGCCAGCAGCTCCCTAGGACTATTCAATGAGCAGTTCTTC. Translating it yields CASSSLGLFNEQFF.

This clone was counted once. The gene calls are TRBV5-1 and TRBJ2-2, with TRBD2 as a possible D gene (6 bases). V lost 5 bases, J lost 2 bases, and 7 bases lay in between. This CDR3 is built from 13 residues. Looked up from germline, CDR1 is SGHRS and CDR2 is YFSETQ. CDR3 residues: CASREGNTGELFF. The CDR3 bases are TGCGCCAGCAGGGAGGGCAACACCGGGGAGCTGTTTTTT. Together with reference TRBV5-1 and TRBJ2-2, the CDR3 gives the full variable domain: KAGVTQTPRYLIKTRGQQVTLSCSPISGHRSVSWYQQTPGQGLQFLFEYFSETQRNKGNFPGRFSGRQFSNSRSEMNVSTLELGDSALYLCASREGNTGELFFGEGSRLTVL.

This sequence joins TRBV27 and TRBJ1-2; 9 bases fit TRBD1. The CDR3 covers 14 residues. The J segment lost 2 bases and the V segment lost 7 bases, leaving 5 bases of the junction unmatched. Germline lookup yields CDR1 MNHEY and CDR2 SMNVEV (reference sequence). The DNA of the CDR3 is TGTGCCAGCACGCGACAGGGGGGGAACTATGGCTACACCTTC. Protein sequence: CASTRQGGNYGYTF.

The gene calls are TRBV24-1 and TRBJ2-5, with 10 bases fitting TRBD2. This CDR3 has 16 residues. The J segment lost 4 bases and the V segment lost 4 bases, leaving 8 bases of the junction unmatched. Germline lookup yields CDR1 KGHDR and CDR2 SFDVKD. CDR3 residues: CATSEPWASGRETQYF. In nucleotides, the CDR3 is TGTGCCACCAGTGAACCTTGGGCTAGCGGGAGAGAGACCCAGTACTTC.

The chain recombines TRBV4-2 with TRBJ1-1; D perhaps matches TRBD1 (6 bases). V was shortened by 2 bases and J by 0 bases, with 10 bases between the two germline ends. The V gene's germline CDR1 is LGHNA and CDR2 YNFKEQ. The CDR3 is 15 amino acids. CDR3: CASSQSGVVNTEAFF. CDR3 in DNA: TGTGCCAGCAGCCAATCAGGGGTCGTGAACACTGAAGCTTTCTTT.

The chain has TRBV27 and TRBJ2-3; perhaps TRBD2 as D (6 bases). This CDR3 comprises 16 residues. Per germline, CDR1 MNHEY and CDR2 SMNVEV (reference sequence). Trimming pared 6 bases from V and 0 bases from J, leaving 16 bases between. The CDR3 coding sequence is TGTGCCAGCAGCTCCTTCGCGGGGATTAGCACAGATACGCAGTATTTT. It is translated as CASSSFAGISTDTQYF.

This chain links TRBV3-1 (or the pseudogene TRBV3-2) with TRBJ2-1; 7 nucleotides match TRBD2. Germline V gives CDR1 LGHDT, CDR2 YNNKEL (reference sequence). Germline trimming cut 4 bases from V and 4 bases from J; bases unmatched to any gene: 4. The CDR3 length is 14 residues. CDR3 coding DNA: TGTGCCAGCAGCCCATCGGGACTATACAATGAGCAGTTCTTC. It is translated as CASSPSGLYNEQFF.

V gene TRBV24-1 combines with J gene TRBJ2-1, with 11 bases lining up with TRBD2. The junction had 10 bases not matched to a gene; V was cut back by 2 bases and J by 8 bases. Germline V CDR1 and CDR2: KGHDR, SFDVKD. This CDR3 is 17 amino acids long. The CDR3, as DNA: TGTGCCACCAGTGATTCCAGTAGCGGGAGGGCCTTGGATGAGCAGTTCTTC. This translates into CATSDSSSGRALDEQFF.